Following are 24 T cell receptor beta chains from one sample sequenced in a study of shared clonotypes between healthy human individuals. Profiling relied on immunoSEQ multiplex PCR, and the TCRdb table lists in-frame clones only, not all of them. The sample records approximately 1.9 million clones, roughly 95% being singletons. CD45RO-negative, CCR7-positively selected cells formed the naive CD8 fraction, excluding terminally differentiated effector memory CD45RA+ cells. The sample taken for sequencing was naive CD8+ T cells from PBMCs. These receptors were collected from a young man in good health. Some clones in this sample may be carry-over from other donors' samples.

CDR3 DNA: TGTGCCAGCAGCCCGAAGGGGCGGAATGAGCAGTTCTTC. This translates into CASSPKGRNEQFF. The rearrangement joins TRBV11-2 to TRBJ2-1; possibly TRBD1 for D (5 bases). The CDR3 loop spans 13 amino acids. The V end lost 5 bases, the J end lost 7 bases, and 12 bases lay between the germline ends. CDR1 is SGHAT, CDR2 FQNNGV, per germline.

The genes are TRBV7-6 and TRBJ1-2; D gene unclear. Germline V gives CDR1 SGHVS, CDR2 FNYEAQ. The CDR3 runs 13 residues. With 5 bases removed from V and 3 bases from J, the gap between germline ends came to 10 bases. The CDR3 spells CASSINGYYGYTF. Written as DNA, the CDR3 is TGTGCCAGCAGCATAAACGGTTACTATGGCTACACCTTC.

The chain uses TRBV7-9 and TRBJ2-1; D possibly corresponds to TRBD2 (6 bases). Trimming shortened V by 6 bases and J by 5 bases, and 20 bases separated the two germline ends. The CDR3 runs to 16 residues. CDR1 is SEHNR, CDR2 FQNEAQ, per germline (reference sequence). The CDR3 sequence: CASSWYRERINNEQFF. As DNA, the CDR3 is TGTGCCAGCAGTTGGTACCGGGAGCGCATTAACAATGAGCAGTTCTTC. Looking up the rest from reference TRBV7-9 and TRBJ2-1 gives the full variable domain: DTGVSQNPRHKITKRGQNVTFRCDPISEHNRLYWYRQTLGQGPEFLTYFQNEAQLEKSRLLSDRFSAERPKGSFSTLEIQRTEQGDSAMYLCASSWYRERINNEQFFGPGTRLTVL.

This clone showed up just once. V is TRBV2 and J is TRBJ2-3; 8 bases align to TRBD1. Germline loops: CDR1 SNHLY, CDR2 FYNNEI. The V gene end was trimmed by 4 bases and the J gene end by 2 bases; junction bases not matched to a gene: 5. The CDR3 sequence is 15 residues long. CDR3 sequence reads: CASSAGQAATDTQYF. The DNA of the CDR3 is TGTGCCAGCAGTGCGGGACAGGCCGCCACAGATACGCAGTATTTT.

The chain couples TRBV6-4 to TRBJ1-3, with a possible D match to TRBD1 (5 bases). The CDR3 consists of 17 residues. CDR1 and CDR2 from the germline V gene are MRHNA and SNTAGT. V was clipped by 2 bases and J by 0 bases, with 14 bases between them. CDR3 sequence reads: CASSDVGGLSSGNTIYF. The CDR3 nucleotides read TGTGCCAGCAGTGACGTGGGGGGTTTAAGCTCTGGAAACACCATATATTTT.

This clone was observed a single time. The chain uses TRBV2 and TRBJ2-1, with D perhaps matching TRBD1 (6 bases). Trimming shortened V by 5 bases and J by 1 base, and 18 bases separated the two germline ends. Germline V gene sequence: CDR1 SNHLY, CDR2 FYNNEI. The CDR3 is made up of 17 amino acids. CDR3 sequence: CASSSRHQQGSYNEQFF. The DNA for the CDR3 is TGTGCCAGCAGTTCCCGCCACCAGCAGGGGTCCTACAATGAGCAGTTCTTC.

The chain recombines TRBV7-9 with TRBJ1-2; D possibly corresponds to TRBD1 (5 bases). Germline loops: CDR1 SEHNR, CDR2 FQNEAQ (reference sequence). The CDR3 length is 14 residues. The V and J ends lost 1 base and 3 bases respectively, with 9 bases between them. CDR3 DNA: TGTGCCAGCAGCTTAGTCAGGGATGACTATGGCTACACCTTC. Its translation: CASSLVRDDYGYTF.

V gene TRBV27 combines with J gene TRBJ2-1, with 10 bases identical to TRBD2. The CDR3 length is 17 residues. V shed 0 bases and J 6 bases; nucleotides not matched to a gene: 8. The germline gives CDR1 MNHEY, CDR2 SMNVEV (reference sequence). This CDR3 is CASSLSPGASGGNEQFF. The CDR3 region has the DNA TGTGCCAGCAGTTTATCCCCCGGGGCTAGCGGGGGCAATGAGCAGTTCTTC.

The chain is built from TRBV7-3 and TRBJ1-2, with D hard to call. Trimming took 2 bases from V and 6 from J, leaving 16 bases between them. This CDR3 spans 15 amino acids. The germline gives CDR1 SGHTA, CDR2 FQGTGA. CDR3 in DNA: TGTGCCAGCAGCTTATCCGGGGAGCTGGGTGATGGCTACACCTTC. It yields the protein CASSLSGELGDGYTF.

J is TRBJ2-5 and V is TRBV28; no definite D call. Germline V gene sequence: CDR1 MDHEN, CDR2 SYDVKM. Deletions cut 6 bases from V and 2 bases from J, with 13 bases between. CDR3 length: 14 amino acids. CDR3: CASSRLTEQETQYF. CDR3 sequence (DNA): TGTGCCAGCAGCCGGCTAACGGAGCAAGAGACCCAGTACTTC.

This rearrangement joins TRBV7-8 to TRBJ2-1; a weak D match, TRBD2 (6 bases). Trimming pared 1 base from V and 4 bases from J, leaving 17 bases between. This CDR3 region has 17 residues. Germline assignment: CDR1 SGHVS and CDR2 FQNEAQ. CDR3 nucleotide sequence: TGTGCCAGCAGCTTAGGCCGTGGAGGGTTTGGGTACAATGAGCAGTTCTTC. This sequence encodes CASSLGRGGFGYNEQFF.

The chain joins TRBV7-7 to TRBJ2-1; 7 bases agree with TRBD2. Germline V gives CDR1 SSHAT, CDR2 FNYEAQ (reference sequence). The ends lost 2 bases at V and 7 bases at J; junction bases unmatched: 5. The CDR3 extends over 14 amino acids. CDR3 loop: CASSLSVGGNEQFF. The CDR3 coding sequence is TGTGCCAGCAGCTTATCGGTGGGAGGGAATGAGCAGTTCTTC.

This sequence joins TRBV27 and TRBJ1-2; D is unresolved. The CDR3 totals 13 residues. Trimming took 4 bases from V and 11 from J, leaving 17 bases between them. CDR1 and CDR2 (germline): MNHEY, SMNVEV (reference sequence). In nucleotides, the CDR3 is TGTGCCAGCAGTTCCTACACCCTCGGAGGATACACCTTC. This translates into CASSSYTLGGYTF.

The gene calls are TRBV9 and TRBJ1-1; 9 nucleotides agree with TRBD1. CDR3 size: 17 residues. Germline values: CDR1 SGDLS, CDR2 YYNGEE. V shed 3 bases and J 1 base; nucleotides not matched to a gene: 10. The DNA for the CDR3 is TGTGCCAGCAGCGCCGGACAGGGGCTGAACAAGAACACTGAAGCTTTCTTT. It translates to CASSAGQGLNKNTEAFF. Based on the CDR3 plus reference TRBV9 and TRBJ1-1, the full variable domain is DSGVTQTPKHLITATGQRVTLRCSPRSGDLSVYWYQQSLDQGLQFLIQYYNGEERAKGNILERFSAQQFPDLHSELNLSSLELGDSALYFCASSAGQGLNKNTEAFFGQGTRLTVV.

The DNA for the CDR3 is TGTGCCAGCGCGGACTCTTACGAGCAGTACTTC. It specifies CASADSYEQYF. The V gene is TRBV2, the J gene TRBJ2-7; possible D gene TRBD2, 5 bases. The CDR3 runs 11 residues. Germline V CDR1 and CDR2: SNHLY, FYNNEI. V lost 8 bases, J lost 4 bases, and 9 bases lay in between.

V and J are TRBV4-2 and TRBJ2-7; no definite D call. The CDR3 contains 14 residues. In germline, CDR1 is LGHNA, CDR2 YNFKEQ. V was clipped by 4 bases and J by 0 bases, with 10 bases between them. CDR3 DNA: TGTGCCAGCAGCCTTCAAGCCGGCTCCTACGAGCAGTACTTC. Its protein is CASSLQAGSYEQYF.

The CDR3 here is CASSGGATEAFF. CDR3 DNA sequence: TGTGCCAGCAGTGGGGGGGCGACTGAAGCTTTCTTT. The chain uses TRBV6-6 and TRBJ1-1; maybe TRBD1 (6 bases). Germline CDR1 MNHNY, CDR2 SVGAGI (reference sequence). V lost 5 bases to trimming and J lost 5 bases, with 9 bases between them. This CDR3 is built from 12 residues.

This chain connects TRBV19 to TRBJ2-7, with 11 nucleotides matching TRBD2. Germline V gene sequence: CDR1 LNHDA, CDR2 SQIVND (reference sequence). J gave up 4 bases and V 3 bases, and 5 bases lay outside the gene matches. CDR3 length: 15 amino acids. CDR3 sequence (DNA): TGTGCCAGTAGTATCCGGACTAGCGGGTTGTACGAGCAGTACTTC. This codes for CASSIRTSGLYEQYF.

The chain links TRBV18 to TRBJ1-4; D is possibly TRBD1 (5 bases). With 3 bases removed from V and 6 bases from J, the gap between germline ends came to 17 bases. This CDR3 is built from 16 residues. Germline V gene sequence: CDR1 KGHSH, CDR2 LQKENI. CDR3 coding DNA: TGTGCCAGCTCACCCACGCCGGGTTTGGGGGATGAAAAACTGTTTTTT. Its translation: CASSPTPGLGDEKLFF. The entire variable domain, with the rest obtained from reference TRBV18 and TRBJ1-4, is as follows: NAGVMQNPRHLVRRRGQEARLRCSPMKGHSHVYWYRQLPEEGLKFMVYLQKENIIDESGMPKERFSAEFPKEGPSILRIQQVVRGDSAAYFCASSPTPGLGDEKLFFGSGTQLSVL.

The CDR3 loop is CASSQEGTLSGELFF. The CDR3 DNA follows: TGTGCCAGCAGCCAAGAAGGGACCCTGTCCGGGGAGCTGTTTTTT. The V call is TRBV4-2, the J call TRBJ2-2; D tentatively fits TRBD1 or TRBD2 (5 bases each). CDR3 length: 15 residues. Trimming took 0 bases from V and 6 from J, leaving 11 bases between them. CDR1 and CDR2 (germline): LGHNA, YNFKEQ.

The genes are TRBV15 and TRBJ2-1, with TRBD2 matching over 9 bases. The V segment lost 5 bases and the J segment 4 bases; nucleotides outside the gene matches: 9. This CDR3 spans 16 amino acids. Germline loops: CDR1 LNHNV, CDR2 YYDKDF (reference sequence). This CDR3 reads CATSGFSGREYNEQFF. In nucleotides, the CDR3 is TGTGCCACCAGCGGCTTTAGCGGGAGAGAGTACAATGAGCAGTTCTTC.

With respect to this clone: The identical CDR3 is also encoded by other nucleotide sequences in the sample. The V gene is TRBV27, the J gene TRBJ2-3, with 9 nucleotides matching TRBD2. This CDR3 has 16 amino acids. With V trimmed by 5 bases and J by 0 bases, 6 bases remained unmatched. Germline V gene lookup returns CDR1 MNHEY and CDR2 SMNVEV (reference sequence). In DNA, the CDR3 is TGTGCCAGCAGTCCCTCTAGCGGGGAAAGCACAGATACGCAGTATTTT. Its translation is CASSPSSGESTDTQYF.

The CDR3 DNA sequence: TGTGCCAGCAGTTTATTGCAAGGAGGCCCCCAGCATTTT. This gives the protein CASSLLQGGPQHF. This chain joins TRBV6-5 and TRBJ1-5, with no clear D. V lost 4 bases to trimming and J lost 10 bases, with 14 bases between them. CDR3 length: 13 amino acids. Germline lookup yields CDR1 MNHEY and CDR2 SVGAGI.

DNA of the CDR3: TGTGCCAGCAGCTTGGCCTCTGAAGCTTTCTTT. Its protein is CASSLASEAFF. The gene calls are TRBV5-6 and TRBJ1-1; D not resolved. The CDR3 spans 11 residues. Germline V gene data show CDR1 as SGHDT and CDR2 as YYEEEE. Trimming removed 0 bases at V and 6 bases at J, with 3 bases between.